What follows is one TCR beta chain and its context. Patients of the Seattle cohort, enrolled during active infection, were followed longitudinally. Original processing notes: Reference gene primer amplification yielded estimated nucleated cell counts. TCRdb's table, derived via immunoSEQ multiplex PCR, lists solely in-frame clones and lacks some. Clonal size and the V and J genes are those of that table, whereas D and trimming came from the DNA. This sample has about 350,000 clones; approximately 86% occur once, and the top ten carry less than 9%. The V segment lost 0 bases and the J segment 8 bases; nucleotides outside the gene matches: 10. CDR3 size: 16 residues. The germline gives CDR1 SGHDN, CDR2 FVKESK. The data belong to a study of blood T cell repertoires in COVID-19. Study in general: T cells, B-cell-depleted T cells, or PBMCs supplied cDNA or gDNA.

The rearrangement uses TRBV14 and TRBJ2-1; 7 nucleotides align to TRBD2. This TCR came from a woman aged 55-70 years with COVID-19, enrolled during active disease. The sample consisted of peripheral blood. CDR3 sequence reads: CASSQDPWRGKYEQFF. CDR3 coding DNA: TGTGCCAGCAGCCAAGATCCTTGGCGGGGGAAGTATGAGCAGTTCTTC.